This TCR beta chain was documented in a study of cytomegalovirus exposure and HLA in healthy donors. Study-level findings and limits: TCR sequences were mostly rare, though some public TCRs occurred in many donors. The study labeled 164 TCR beta chains cytomegalovirus-associated.

Measured with immunoSEQ multiplex PCR; TCRdb has only the in-frame clones, and not every one. The sample has 260,000 or so clones, 85% to 90% seen once; the top ten hold 2% to 3%. Per germline, CDR1 SQVTM and CDR2 ANQGSEA. The V gene end was trimmed by 0 bases and the J gene end by 4 bases; junction bases not matched to a gene: 6. The CDR3 spans 15 residues. This clone was seen a single time. The target antigen is unknown. Source material: PBMCs. The chain joins TRBV29-1 to TRBJ2-5; 9 bases agree with TRBD2. The sequence was obtained from a man younger than 30 in good health and CMV-seronegative. The CDR3 here is CSVEERGGHGETQYF. The CDR3 DNA follows: TGCAGCGTTGAAGAGCGGGGGGGCCATGGAGAGACCCAGTACTTC.